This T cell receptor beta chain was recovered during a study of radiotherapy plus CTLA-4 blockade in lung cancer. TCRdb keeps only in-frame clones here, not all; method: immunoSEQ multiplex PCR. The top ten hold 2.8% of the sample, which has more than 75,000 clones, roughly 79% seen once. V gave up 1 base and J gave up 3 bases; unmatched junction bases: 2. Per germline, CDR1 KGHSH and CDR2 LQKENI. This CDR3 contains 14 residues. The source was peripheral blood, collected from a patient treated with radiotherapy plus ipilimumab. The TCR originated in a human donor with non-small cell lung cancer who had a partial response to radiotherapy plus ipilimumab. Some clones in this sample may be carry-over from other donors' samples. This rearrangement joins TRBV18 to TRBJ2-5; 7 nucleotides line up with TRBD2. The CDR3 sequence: CASSPRGGKETQYF. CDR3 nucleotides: TGTGCCAGCTCACCACGGGGAGGGAAAGAGACCCAGTACTTC.